Below, 21 T cell receptor beta chains from the same sample are listed, as sequenced in a study of cytomegalovirus exposure and HLA in healthy donors. The PCR ran on 60 Vbeta and 13 Jbeta primers. The protocol was immunoSEQ multiplex PCR, while the TCRdb copy is restricted to in-frame clones and leaves out a portion. The sample comprises about 120,000 clones, over 70% of which are singletons, and 1.2% rests with the top ten. The specimen sequenced was PBMCs. The receptors stem from a female donor in good health and CMV-seronegative.

This chain joins TRBV30 and TRBJ1-4; TRBD1 might be the D (6 bases). Germline V gene sequence: CDR1 GTSNPN, CDR2 SVGIG (reference sequence). The CDR3 runs to 14 residues. V was clipped by 0 bases and J by 7 bases, with 12 bases between them. The CDR3 loop reads CAWSVGQSVEKLFF. CDR3 DNA: TGTGCCTGGAGTGTAGGACAGTCGGTTGAAAAACTGTTTTTT.

The rearrangement joins TRBV4-1 to TRBJ2-1; tentatively, D is TRBD2 (5 bases). CDR1 and CDR2 from the germline V gene are MGHRA and YSYEKL. Deletions cut 4 bases from V and 5 bases from J, with 12 bases between. This CDR3 has 14 amino acids. The CDR3 is CASSRTGKNNEQFF. The DNA of the CDR3 is TGCGCCAGCAGCCGAACGGGAAAAAACAATGAGCAGTTCTTC.

The rearrangement joins TRBV6-5 to TRBJ2-3; TRBD1 agrees at 8 bases. CDR1 and CDR2 from the germline V gene are MNHEY and SVGAGI. The CDR3 spans 15 residues. V lost 6 bases, J lost 0 bases, and 5 bases stayed unmatched. The DNA for the CDR3 is TGTGCCAGCAGACAGGACAGGGTTAGCACAGATACGCAGTATTTT. Protein: CASRQDRVSTDTQYF.

The CDR3 DNA reads as TGCGCCAGCAGCCAAGATCTAGGGGCTAGCGGGAGTGGGTTGGAGACCCAGTACTTC. Protein sequence: CASSQDLGASGSGLETQYF. This chain joins TRBV4-1 and TRBJ2-5, with 10 bases identical to TRBD2. Germline values: CDR1 MGHRA, CDR2 YSYEKL. V shed 0 bases and J 5 bases; nucleotides not matched to a gene: 15. This CDR3 is built from 19 residues.

This clone appeared once. This sequence joins TRBV5-1 and TRBJ2-5; 8 nucleotides line up with TRBD2. Losses at the gene ends were 0 bases for V and 1 base for J; bases not matched to a gene: 2. The length of the CDR3 is 15 residues. Germline CDR1 is SGHRS and CDR2 is YFSETQ. CDR3 region: CASSLGTSFQETQYF. The CDR3 nucleotides read TGCGCCAGCAGCTTGGGGACTAGCTTCCAAGAGACCCAGTACTTC.

The chain uses TRBV5-1 and TRBJ1-2; D is unresolved. V lost 5 bases and J lost 4, with 15 bases in between. CDR1 and CDR2 from the germline V gene are SGHRS and YFSETQ. The CDR3 runs to 14 residues. The CDR3 coding sequence is TGCGCCAGCAGTCCCCTTTTACTTGGCTATGGCTACACCTTC. Residues: CASSPLLLGYGYTF.

The rearrangement links TRBV11-1 to TRBJ2-1; 10 nucleotides match TRBD1. Germline-derived CDR1 and CDR2 are SGHAT and FQDESV (reference sequence). The V and J ends lost 3 bases and 5 bases, in that order; junction bases with no gene match: 4. There are 15 residues in the CDR3. The CDR3 region is CASSFRDRGDNEQFF. The CDR3 DNA reads as TGTGCCAGCAGCTTTCGGGACAGGGGAGACAATGAGCAGTTCTTC. The full variable domain, in which reference TRBV11-1 and TRBJ2-1 provide the parts outside the CDR3, is EAEVAQSPRYKITEKSQAVAFWCDPISGHATLYWYRQILGQGPELLVQFQDESVVDDSQLPKDRFSAERLKGVDSTLKIQPAELGDSAMYLCASSFRDRGDNEQFFGPGTRLTVL.

This chain uses TRBV4-1 with TRBJ2-5, with D unclear. Trimming removed 1 base at V and 5 bases at J, with 8 bases between. This CDR3 contains 13 residues. CDR1 and CDR2 (germline): MGHRA, YSYEKL. The CDR3 loop reads CASSQVERETQYF. In DNA form, the CDR3 reads TGCGCCAGCAGCCAAGTGGAGCGCGAGACCCAGTACTTC.

The rearrangement links TRBV29-1 to TRBJ1-6; TRBD1 matches 9 bases. Trimming removed 6 bases from V and 5 bases from J; junction bases left unmatched: 2. CDR3 length: 13 residues. Germline V gene data show CDR1 as SQVTM and CDR2 as ANQGSEA. CDR3 amino acids: CSVRTGDNSPLHF. The CDR3 DNA reads TGCAGCGTGCGGACAGGGGATAATTCACCCCTCCACTTT.

The V call is TRBV2, the J call TRBJ1-5, with TRBD1 identical over 8 bases. J lost 5 bases, V lost 1 base, and 7 bases had no gene match. Per the germline V gene, CDR1 is SNHLY and CDR2 is FYNNEI. The CDR3 covers 16 residues. The CDR3 is CASSEGGRGRDQPQHF. The CDR3 region has the DNA TGTGCCAGCAGTGAAGGTGGCAGGGGGCGAGATCAGCCCCAGCATTTT.

The rearrangement links TRBV27 to TRBJ2-6; D uncertain. From germline, CDR1 is MNHEY and CDR2 SMNVEV (reference sequence). V was cut by 3 bases and J by 0 bases, with 6 bases left in between. The CDR3 consists of 15 residues. The CDR3 bases are TGTGCCAGCAGTTTGCTAGTCTCTGGGGCCAACGTCCTGACTTTC. This translates into CASSLLVSGANVLTF.

The chain links TRBV2 to TRBJ1-6, with D maybe TRBD1 (6 bases). V was trimmed by 6 bases and J by 2 bases, leaving 23 bases between them. The V gene's germline CDR1 is SNHLY and CDR2 FYNNEI. The CDR3 is 19 residues long. The CDR3 loop is CASSQVEGVSRPYNSPLHF. The CDR3 DNA reads TGTGCCAGCAGCCAGGTTGAGGGGGTCAGCAGGCCCTATAATTCACCCCTCCACTTT.

This chain connects TRBV18 to TRBJ1-5; no reliable D call. The CDR3 sequence is 16 residues long. The V end lost 6 bases, the J end lost 7 bases, and 22 bases lay between the germline ends. In germline, CDR1 is KGHSH, CDR2 LQKENI. CDR3: CASSPTIPGSGQPQHF. The CDR3 nucleotides are TGTGCCAGCTCCCCCACCATCCCGGGGTCGGGCCAGCCCCAGCATTTT.

This chain connects TRBV28 to TRBJ1-5; 10 bases line up with TRBD1. The CDR3 has 16 amino acids. The trim removed 4 bases at V and 4 bases at J, leaving 7 bases unmatched. The germline CDR1 and CDR2 sequences are MDHEN and SYDVKM. For the CDR3, the DNA is TGTGCCAGCAGTTCCCGGGACAGGGGAGGTAATCAGCCCCAGCATTTT. Its translation is CASSSRDRGGNQPQHF. The full variable domain, its missing parts supplied by reference TRBV28 and TRBJ1-5, is DVKVTQSSRYLVKRTGEKVFLECVQDMDHENMFWYRQDPGLGLRLIYFSYDVKMKEKGDIPEGYSVSREKKERFSLILESASTNQTSMYLCASSSRDRGGNQPQHFGDGTRLSIL.

The chain combines TRBV27 with TRBJ2-7; 8 bases map to TRBD2. Germline CDR1 and CDR2: MNHEY and SMNVEV (reference sequence). Trimming at V came to 3 bases and at J to 5 bases, leaving 9 bases not matched to a gene. CDR3 length: 15 residues. This CDR3 is CASSLAAGAFHEQYF. CDR3 sequence (DNA): TGTGCCAGCAGTTTGGCAGCGGGAGCCTTCCACGAGCAGTACTTC.

The V and J genes are TRBV2 and TRBJ2-6, with D perhaps matching TRBD2 (5 bases). Germline V gene sequence: CDR1 SNHLY, CDR2 FYNNEI. V lost 5 bases and J 4 bases, leaving 15 bases between the germline ends. This CDR3 is built from 16 residues. CDR3 protein: CASSFRPGSGANVLTF. CDR3 bases: TGTGCCAGCAGTTTCCGACCGGGGAGCGGGGCCAACGTCCTGACTTTC. Drawing the rest from reference TRBV2 and TRBJ2-6, the complete variable domain is EPEVTQTPSHQVTQMGQEVILRCVPISNHLYFYWYRQILGQKVEFLVSFYNNEISEKSEIFDDQFSVERPDGSNFTLKIRSTKLEDSAMYFCASSFRPGSGANVLTFGAGSRLTVL.

The chain couples TRBV5-1 to TRBJ2-5; tentative D call: TRBD2 (5 bases). Trimming pared 0 bases from V and 11 bases from J, leaving 20 bases between. Germline CDR1 is SGHRS and CDR2 is YFSETQ. This CDR3 contains 15 residues. CDR3 sequence reads: CASSLEASHLGEQYF. CDR3 bases: TGCGCCAGCAGCTTGGAAGCGAGCCATCTCGGGGAGCAGTACTTC.

The rearrangement uses TRBV19 and TRBJ2-6; 8 bases are a match to TRBD1. Germline V lookup: CDR1 LNHDA, CDR2 SQIVND (reference sequence). The CDR3 loop spans 16 amino acids. The V and J ends lost 4 bases and 0 bases, in that order; junction bases with no gene match: 2. CDR3 in amino acids: CASSRQGNSGANVLTF. CDR3 bases: TGTGCCAGTAGTAGACAGGGGAACTCTGGGGCCAACGTCCTGACTTTC.

For this clone: Compared with germline, one end of the junction differs, possibly owing to a read error. The genes are TRBV7-9 and TRBJ1-1; D is unclear. The CDR3 runs to 14 residues. Germline-derived CDR1 and CDR2 are SEHNR and FQNEAQ (reference sequence). The CDR3 is CSSSLERMNTEAFF. CDR3 bases: TGTTCCAGCAGCTTAGAGAGAATGAACACTGAAGCTTTCTTT.

The rearrangement uses TRBV10-2 and TRBJ2-1; no firm D call. The germline CDR1 and CDR2 sequences are WSHSY and SAAADI. Trimming took 3 bases from V and 6 from J, leaving 6 bases between them. The CDR3 is 12 residues long. This CDR3 is CASSDWLNEQFF. The CDR3, as DNA: TGCGCCAGCAGTGACTGGCTCAATGAGCAGTTCTTC.

V usage is TRBV5-1 and J usage is TRBJ2-5; 7 bases map to TRBD2. The CDR3 covers 13 residues. The germline V gene has CDR1 SGHRS and CDR2 YFSETQ. V trimming: 4 bases; J trimming: 4 bases; junction bases outside the gene matches: 4. CDR3 sequence reads: CASSLGLGETQYF. The DNA of the CDR3 is TGCGCCAGCAGCCTCGGACTAGGAGAGACCCAGTACTTC.